The 16 T cell receptor beta chains below come from one sample, sequenced in a study of blood T cell repertoires in COVID-19. The repertoire was sequenced with immunoSEQ multiplex PCR; TCRdb's copy has only in-frame clones and lacks some. This table holds 43,000 or so clones, about four fifths found once. The sample taken for sequencing was peripheral blood. The receptor source for this set is a man in his sixties with active COVID-19.

The chain has TRBV4-1 and TRBJ2-1, with 9 bases that match TRBD2. This CDR3 has 15 residues. The germline gives CDR1 MGHRA, CDR2 YSYEKL. V lost 10 bases and J lost 7; bases outside the gene matches: 14. CDR3 in amino acids: CATLGGGGARNEQFF. Here the CDR3 DNA reads TGCGCCACCTTAGGGGGCGGGGGGGCACGGAATGAGCAGTTCTTC.

V and J are TRBV4-1 and TRBJ2-7; D is uncertain. The germline gives CDR1 MGHRA, CDR2 YSYEKL. The CDR3 length is 15 residues. Trimming removed 0 bases from V and 7 bases from J, with 16 bases in between. The CDR3 protein is CASSQDRFGIGEQYF. Written as DNA, the CDR3 is TGCGCCAGCAGCCAAGATCGTTTTGGCATCGGGGAGCAGTACTTC.

The chain couples TRBV5-4 to TRBJ2-2; D is perhaps TRBD2 (6 bases). Germline V lookup: CDR1 SGHNT, CDR2 YYREEE (reference sequence). This CDR3 contains 12 residues. Trimming stripped 4 bases from V and 7 bases from J, with 8 bases between. CDR3 coding DNA: TGTGCCAGCAGCGGGACTGGCGGGGAGCTGTTTTTT. It codes for CASSGTGGELFF. Supplemented by reference TRBV5-4 and TRBJ2-2, the full variable domain reads ETGVTQSPTHLIKTRGQQVTLRCSSQSGHNTVSWYQQALGQGPQFIFQYYREEENGRGNFPPRFSGLQFPNYSSELNVNALELDDSALYLCASSGTGGELFFGEGSRLTVL.

This chain uses TRBV6-6 with TRBJ2-7; tentative D call: TRBD2 (5 bases). CDR3 length: 15 residues. CDR1 is MNHNY and CDR2 is SVGAGI in the germline V gene (reference sequence). Trimming removed 6 bases from V and 0 bases from J, with 15 bases in between. This CDR3 reads CASRPDRTPSYEQYF. In DNA form, the CDR3 reads TGTGCCAGCAGACCCGACCGGACTCCCTCCTACGAGCAGTACTTC.

This clone is labeled medium-sized. V usage is TRBV7-8 and J usage is TRBJ2-1, with 10 bases that match TRBD1. The CDR3 loop spans 16 amino acids. The J segment lost 4 bases and the V segment lost 6 bases, leaving 9 bases of the junction unmatched. Germline CDR1 reads SGHVS; CDR2 reads FQNEAQ. The CDR3: CASSTIRDRGYNEQFF. CDR3 DNA: TGTGCCAGCAGTACCATCCGGGACAGGGGATACAATGAGCAGTTCTTC. The whole variable domain, filled in from reference TRBV7-8 and TRBJ2-1, reads GAGVSQSPRYKVAKRGQDVALRCDPISGHVSLFWYQQALGQGPEFLTYFQNEAQLDKSGLPSDRFFAERPEGSVSTLKIQRTQQEDSAVYLCASSTIRDRGYNEQFFGPGTRLTVL.

The chain combines TRBV7-3 with TRBJ2-3; 14 bases agree with TRBD2. Germline CDR1 and CDR2: SGHTA and FQGTGA. V trimming: 5 bases; J trimming: 0 bases; junction bases outside the gene matches: 10. This CDR3 comprises 19 residues. The chain's CDR3 is CASSRGLAGATGSTDTQYF. The CDR3 DNA sequence: TGTGCCAGCAGCAGGGGACTAGCGGGAGCCACGGGGAGCACAGATACGCAGTATTTT.

The V and J genes are TRBV2 and TRBJ1-1, with a tentative D call TRBD1 (5 bases). Per the germline V gene, CDR1 is SNHLY and CDR2 is FYNNEI. Trimming stripped 4 bases from V and 2 bases from J, with 8 bases between. This CDR3 comprises 13 residues. The CDR3 DNA reads TGTGCCAGCAGTGGGGGCCGAAACACTGAAGCTTTCTTT. Its protein product is CASSGGRNTEAFF.

In its sample, this clone was seen a few times. V is TRBV4-1 and J is TRBJ2-7; TRBD1 agrees at 8 bases. CDR3 length equals 15 residues. Per germline, CDR1 MGHRA and CDR2 YSYEKL. V dropped 7 bases and J dropped 2; count of bases not matched to a gene: 10. The CDR3 DNA reads TGCGCCAGCACCCGCGGGGTGGACAGGGCCTACGAGCAGTACTTC. Amino acid sequence: CASTRGVDRAYEQYF.

There are a few counts of this clone. The CDR3 spells CASAPRPGGSGANVLTF. As DNA, the CDR3 is TGCGCCAGCGCCCCCAGGCCAGGGGGCTCTGGGGCCAACGTCCTGACTTTC. J is TRBJ2-6 and V is TRBV5-1, with 7 bases matching TRBD1. This CDR3 has 17 residues. Germline-derived CDR1 and CDR2 are SGHRS and YFSETQ. V was clipped by 7 bases and J by 0 bases; unmatched bases: 10.

V is TRBV6-5 and J is TRBJ1-6, with D unclear. V lost 3 bases, J lost 10 bases, and 16 bases lay in between. Germline CDR1 reads MNHEY; CDR2 reads SVGAGI. The CDR3 runs to 15 residues. The DNA for the CDR3 is TGTGCCAGCAGTTATGGTCAGTCGATAACCTCACCCCTCCACTTT. This sequence encodes CASSYGQSITSPLHF.

The chain joins TRBV2 to TRBJ2-6; TRBD1 might be the D (5 bases). V lost 8 bases and J 7 bases, leaving 15 bases between the germline ends. This CDR3 contains 14 residues. The germline V gene encodes CDR1 SNHLY and CDR2 FYNNEI. The CDR3 protein is CASRAGLEANVLTF. CDR3 in DNA: TGTGCCAGCCGGGCAGGGTTGGAAGCCAACGTCCTGACTTTC. Full variable domain (rest looked up from reference TRBV2 and TRBJ2-6): EPEVTQTPSHQVTQMGQEVILRCVPISNHLYFYWYRQILGQKVEFLVSFYNNEISEKSEIFDDQFSVERPDGSNFTLKIRSTKLEDSAMYFCASRAGLEANVLTFGAGSRLTVL.

This clone was recorded only once. The chain employs TRBV11-3 and TRBJ2-7, with 8 bases lining up with TRBD2. V was pared by 8 bases and J by 1 base, with 13 bases of the junction left unmatched. This CDR3 has 16 residues. The germline V gene encodes CDR1 SGHNT and CDR2 YENEEA. The CDR3 nucleotides are TGTGCCAGCCAAATTAGCGGGGACGACACATCCTACGAGCAGTACTTC. Translated: CASQISGDDTSYEQYF. Filled out from reference TRBV11-3 and TRBJ2-7, the complete variable domain reads EAGVVQSPRYKIIEKKQPVAFWCNPISGHNTLYWYLQNLGQGPELLIRYENEEAVDDSQLPKDRFSAERLKGVDSTLKIQPAELGDSAVYLCASQISGDDTSYEQYFGPGTRLTVT.

The chain couples TRBV27 to TRBJ2-5; weak D call: TRBD2 (5 bases). The CDR3 is 16 amino acids. V lost 0 bases and J lost 9, with 20 bases in between. Germline assignment: CDR1 MNHEY and CDR2 SMNVEV (reference sequence). The CDR3 region is CASSLSGRASVVSQYF. In DNA, the CDR3 is TGTGCCAGCAGTTTATCTGGGCGGGCCTCGGTTGTTTCCCAGTACTTC.

The chain is built from TRBV20-1 and TRBJ2-5; 7 nucleotides line up with TRBD2. This CDR3 is built from 14 residues. Unmatched junction bases numbered 6, after V lost 3 bases and J lost 2 bases. CDR1 is DFQATT, CDR2 SNEGSKA, per germline (reference sequence). The CDR3 sequence: CSASSSGAQETQYF. The CDR3 DNA reads TGCAGTGCTAGTTCCAGCGGGGCTCAAGAGACCCAGTACTTC.

The chain uses TRBV28 and TRBJ1-5, with a tentative D call TRBD1 (5 bases). Per the germline V gene, CDR1 is MDHEN and CDR2 is SYDVKM. This CDR3 is built from 14 residues. Trimming removed 3 bases at V and 7 bases at J, with 13 bases between. The CDR3 DNA reads TGTGCCAGCAGTTTCGGGGGGTCGAGCCAGCCCCAGCATTTT. It is translated as CASSFGGSSQPQHF.

The chain joins TRBV11-2 to TRBJ2-7; no reliable D call. Trimming cost V 1 base and J 0 bases, with 13 bases left between them. This CDR3 is built from 16 residues. CDR1 is SGHAT and CDR2 is FQNNGV in the germline V gene. CDR3 coding DNA: TGTGCCAGCAGCTTAGTACATGGGTGGAGCTCCTACGAGCAGTACTTC. Translating it yields CASSLVHGWSSYEQYF.